This T cell receptor (beta chain) was identified in a study of early T cells in non-severe SARS-CoV-2 infection. Via MiXCR, TCRdb re-called the 5' RACE reads, giving one row per CDR3 protein. The sample includes some 110,000 distinct CDR3 sequences, approximately 15% of them seen just once. The CDR3 loop spans 15 amino acids. Between the trimmed V and J ends, which lost 4 bases and 2 bases, there was a span of 12 bases. CDR1 is SGDLS, CDR2 YYNGEE, per germline. This sequence originates from an adult who was a healthcare worker with PCR-confirmed SARS-CoV-2 infection or an uninfected control (not recorded which). The rearrangement links TRBV9 to TRBJ2-2; D unclear. The sequenced material came from whole blood. CDR3 coding DNA: TGTGCCAGCAGCTCCCGCTCGGCAAACACCGGGGAGCTGTTTTTT. Translation gives CASSSRSANTGELFF.